Included here is one T cell receptor beta chain sequence, with context. This CDR3 region has 14 residues. V lost 7 bases to trimming and J lost 3 bases; unmatched junction nucleotides: 5. Germline loops: CDR1 SGDLS, CDR2 YYNGEE. Using immunoSEQ multiplex PCR, the repertoire was profiled, and TCRdb retains in-frame clones only, with some absent. The table has some 150,000 clones, approximately 85% seen once. The data originate from a study of blood T cell repertoires in COVID-19. The sequenced sample was peripheral blood. The receptor's source is a woman aged 55-75 years with COVID-19, enrolled during active disease. The chain joins TRBV9 to TRBJ2-1; 9 bases map to TRBD2. The CDR3 sequence is CASGERGDYNEQFF. CDR3 bases: TGTGCCAGCGGAGAGCGGGGGGACTACAATGAGCAGTTCTTC.